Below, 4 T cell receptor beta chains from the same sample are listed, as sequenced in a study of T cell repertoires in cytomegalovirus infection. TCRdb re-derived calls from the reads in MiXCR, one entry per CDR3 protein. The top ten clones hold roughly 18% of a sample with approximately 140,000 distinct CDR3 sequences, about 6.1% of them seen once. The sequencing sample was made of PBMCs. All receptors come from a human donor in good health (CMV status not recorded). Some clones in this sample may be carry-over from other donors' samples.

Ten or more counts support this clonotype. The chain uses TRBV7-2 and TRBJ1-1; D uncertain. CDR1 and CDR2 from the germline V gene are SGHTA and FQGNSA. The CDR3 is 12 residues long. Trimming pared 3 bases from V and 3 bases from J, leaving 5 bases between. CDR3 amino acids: CASSFVDTEAFF. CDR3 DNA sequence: TGTGCCAGCAGCTTTGTAGACACTGAAGCTTTCTTT.

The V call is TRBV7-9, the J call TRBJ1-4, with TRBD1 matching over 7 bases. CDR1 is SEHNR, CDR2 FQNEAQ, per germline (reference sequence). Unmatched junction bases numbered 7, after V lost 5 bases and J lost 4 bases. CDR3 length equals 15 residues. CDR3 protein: CASSTDQGVNEKLFF. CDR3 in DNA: TGTGCCAGCAGCACGGACCAGGGGGTTAATGAAAAACTGTTTTTT.

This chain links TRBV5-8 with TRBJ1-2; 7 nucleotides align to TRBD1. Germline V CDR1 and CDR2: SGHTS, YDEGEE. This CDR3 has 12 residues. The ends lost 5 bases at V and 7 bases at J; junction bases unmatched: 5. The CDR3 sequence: CASRRRGLGYTF. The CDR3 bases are TGTGCCAGCAGAAGGAGGGGGCTTGGCTACACCTTC.

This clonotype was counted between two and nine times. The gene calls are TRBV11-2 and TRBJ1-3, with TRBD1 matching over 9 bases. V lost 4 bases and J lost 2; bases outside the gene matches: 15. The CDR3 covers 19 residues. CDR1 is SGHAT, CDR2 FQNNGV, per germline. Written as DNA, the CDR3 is TGTGCCAGCAGCTCGTTGAAAGGATCTGGGGACAGGGCTGGAAACACCATATATTTT. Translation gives CASSSLKGSGDRAGNTIYF.